Following are 6 T cell receptor beta chains from one sample sequenced in a study of cytomegalovirus exposure and HLA in healthy donors. The PCR ran on 60 Vbeta and 13 Jbeta primers. Some clones are missing from TCRdb's copy, which holds only in-frame ones; the method was immunoSEQ multiplex PCR. Among tens of thousands of clones, 78% were seen once, and the ten largest hold about 5.5%. Sequencing used PBMCs. The receptors here all came from a male donor in good health and CMV-seropositive.

This chain joins TRBV28 and TRBJ1-1; D is uncertain. Germline V gene data show CDR1 as MDHEN and CDR2 as SYDVKM. The CDR3 length is 11 residues. The V end lost 5 bases, the J end lost 7 bases, and 8 bases lay between the germline ends. The CDR3 sequence is CASSQALEAFF. The CDR3 region has the DNA TGTGCCAGCAGTCAGGCCCTTGAAGCTTTCTTT. Using reference TRBV28 and TRBJ1-1 for the parts outside the CDR3, the full variable domain is DVKVTQSSRYLVKRTGEKVFLECVQDMDHENMFWYRQDPGLGLRLIYFSYDVKMKEKGDIPEGYSVSREKKERFSLILESASTNQTSMYLCASSQALEAFFGQGTRLTVV.

This chain links TRBV28 with TRBJ1-5; a possible D gene is TRBD1 (6 bases). The CDR3 is 14 amino acids. Trimming cost V 7 bases and J 4 bases, with 14 bases left between them. Germline CDR1 is MDHEN and CDR2 is SYDVKM. CDR3 residues: CASTADSINQPQHF. As DNA, the CDR3 is TGTGCCAGCACCGCGGACAGTATAAATCAGCCCCAGCATTTT.

The chain carries TRBV14 and TRBJ2-1, with 10 bases matching TRBD1. Germline V gene lookup returns CDR1 SGHDN and CDR2 FVKESK. This CDR3 has 16 amino acids. Trimming took 1 base from V and 3 from J; bases not matched to a gene: 3. The CDR3 reads CASSQGGDRGYNEQFF. CDR3 sequence (DNA): TGTGCCAGCAGCCAAGGGGGGGACAGGGGCTACAATGAGCAGTTCTTC.

The chain couples TRBV7-9 to TRBJ1-1; no reliable D call. V lost 5 bases, J lost 5 bases, and 21 bases lay in between. CDR1 and CDR2 (germline): SEHNR, FQNEAQ (reference sequence). CDR3 length: 16 residues. CDR3 loop: CASSEGRGGVRTEAFF. The CDR3 DNA is TGTGCCAGCAGCGAAGGGCGGGGAGGAGTACGGACTGAAGCTTTCTTT.

V and J are TRBV7-8 and TRBJ1-4; TRBD1 agrees at 8 bases. The ends lost 3 bases at V and 7 bases at J; junction bases unmatched: 10. The CDR3 contains 16 residues. Germline assignment: CDR1 SGHVS and CDR2 FQNEAQ. CDR3 DNA: TGTGCCAGCAGCTTTGAGACGGACAGGGTTCTTGAAAAACTGTTTTTT. It translates to CASSFETDRVLEKLFF.

This clone has only one observation. CDR3 in DNA: TGTGCCAGTAGTGAAACAGGAATCTCTGGAAACACCATATATTTT. This sequence encodes CASSETGISGNTIYF. The chain has TRBV19 and TRBJ1-3, with a tentative D call TRBD1 (5 bases). Per the germline V gene, CDR1 is LNHDA and CDR2 is SQIVND (reference sequence). V dropped 5 bases and J dropped 0 bases, with 11 bases sitting between them. This CDR3 has 15 amino acids.